These 22 T cell receptor beta chains share one sample of origin, sequenced in a study of Ad26.COV2.S vaccination and SARS-CoV-2 variants. Treatment: roughly 20 received Ad26.COV2.S at low or high dose, single or two shots; five or six received placebo; per-sample allocation not given. Samples were taken on day 63 after the first vaccine or placebo injection. Produced via immunoSEQ multiplex PCR; TCRdb's table is partial and in-frame only. This table holds some 340,000 clones, roughly 86% found once. The sample was peripheral blood, taken in a trial of Ad26.COV2.S vaccine versus placebo. Receptor source: a person aged 18-65 years who received the Ad26.COV2.S COVID-19 vaccine or a placebo.

The chain carries TRBV29-1 and TRBJ1-1; the D gene is possibly TRBD1 (5 bases). Germline CDR1 reads SQVTM; CDR2 reads ANQGSEA. V was shortened by 0 bases and J by 7 bases, with 9 bases between the two germline ends. The CDR3 is 12 residues long. The CDR3 is CSVEERGIEAFF. The DNA for the CDR3 is TGCAGCGTTGAAGAGAGGGGTATTGAAGCTTTCTTT.

V gene TRBV11-1 combines with J gene TRBJ1-6; no clear D. The germline gives CDR1 SGHAT, CDR2 FQDESV (reference sequence). Trimming took 1 base from V and 17 from J, leaving 15 bases between them. The CDR3 sequence is 13 residues long. CDR3 sequence: CASSLGPSKRVHF. CDR3 DNA sequence: TGTGCCAGCAGCTTAGGTCCAAGCAAGCGTGTCCACTTT.

This clone has just one count. This CDR3 reads CASSFVAFQGDTEAFF. The CDR3 DNA reads TGTGCCAGCAGCTTTGTGGCCTTCCAGGGGGACACTGAAGCTTTCTTT. The rearrangement uses TRBV5-6 and TRBJ1-1; 7 bases are a match to TRBD1. The CDR3 loop spans 16 amino acids. The germline V gene has CDR1 SGHDT and CDR2 YYEEEE. V lost 2 bases to trimming and J lost 3 bases; unmatched junction nucleotides: 10.

V and J are TRBV4-3 and TRBJ2-1, with 13 bases fitting TRBD2. The length of the CDR3 is 16 residues. The germline V gene has CDR1 LGHNA and CDR2 YSLEER. Germline trimming cut 0 bases from V and 4 bases from J; bases unmatched to any gene: 0. The CDR3 sequence is CASSQETSGGYNEQFF. In DNA, the CDR3 is TGCGCCAGCAGCCAAGAGACTAGCGGGGGGTACAATGAGCAGTTCTTC.

This clone was found a few times. V is TRBV7-9 and J is TRBJ2-5; possibly TRBD1 for D (5 bases). The germline V gene has CDR1 SEHNR and CDR2 FQNEAQ (reference sequence). Trimming stripped 5 bases from V and 1 base from J, with 14 bases between. The CDR3 runs 15 residues. The CDR3 here is CASSVDQGPQETQYF. The DNA of the CDR3 is TGTGCCAGCAGCGTGGACCAGGGCCCCCAAGAGACCCAGTACTTC. The variable domain in full, with the rest retrieved from reference TRBV7-9 and TRBJ2-5, is DTGVSQNPRHKITKRGQNVTFRCDPISEHNRLYWYRQTLGQGPEFLTYFQNEAQLEKSRLLSDRFSAERPKGSFSTLEIQRTEQGDSAMYLCASSVDQGPQETQYFGPGTRLLVL.

Of note for this clone: Other DNA sequences in the sample encode the same CDR3. The rearrangement joins TRBV14 to TRBJ1-1; unclear D gene. CDR1 is SGHDN, CDR2 FVKESK, per germline. V was pared by 2 bases and J by 0 bases, with 4 bases between. The CDR3 is made up of 13 amino acids. CDR3 nucleotide sequence: TGTGCCAGCAGCCAATCAGTGAACACTGAAGCTTTCTTT. This codes for CASSQSVNTEAFF.

This chain connects TRBV4-2 to TRBJ2-7, with TRBD1 matching 8 bases. This CDR3 is built from 15 residues. V lost 0 bases to trimming and J lost 3 bases; unmatched junction nucleotides: 4. Germline V gene sequence: CDR1 LGHNA, CDR2 YNFKEQ. DNA of the CDR3: TGTGCCAGCAGCCAAGACGGGACAGGCCGCTACGAGCAGTACTTC. It yields the protein CASSQDGTGRYEQYF.

The chain carries TRBV5-4 and TRBJ2-2; possibly TRBD1 for D (6 bases). The V gene lost 5 bases and the J gene lost 0 bases, with 14 bases spanning the gap. The germline V gene has CDR1 SGHNT and CDR2 YYREEE (reference sequence). The CDR3 is 16 amino acids. Here the CDR3 DNA reads TGTGCCAGCAGTTCTACCGGGACACCGAACACCGGGGAGCTGTTTTTT. It is translated as CASSSTGTPNTGELFF.

The chain joins TRBV6-8 to TRBJ1-5; 9 bases line up with TRBD1. Germline CDR1 is MNHGY and CDR2 is SAAAGT. The CDR3 extends over 16 amino acids. V gave up 5 bases and J gave up 5 bases; unmatched junction bases: 10. CDR3 DNA sequence: TGTGCCAGCAGTCCTGGGTGGGACAGGGCCTATCAGCCCCAGCATTTT. Amino acid sequence: CASSPGWDRAYQPQHF.

The CDR3 sequence: CASSVGEMGYPTEAFF. CDR3 DNA sequence: TGTGCCAGCAGCGTAGGAGAGATGGGGTATCCCACTGAAGCTTTCTTT. This rearrangement joins TRBV9 to TRBJ1-1; no clear D. The germline V gene has CDR1 SGDLS and CDR2 YYNGEE. The ends were cut back, 0 bases at V and 4 bases at J, with 16 bases in the middle. The CDR3 totals 16 residues. Filled out from reference TRBV9 and TRBJ1-1, the complete variable domain reads DSGVTQTPKHLITATGQRVTLRCSPRSGDLSVYWYQQSLDQGLQFLIQYYNGEERAKGNILERFSAQQFPDLHSELNLSSLELGDSALYFCASSVGEMGYPTEAFFGQGTRLTVV.

The chain recombines TRBV29-1 with TRBJ1-2; possible D gene TRBD1, 5 bases. Trimming removed 3 bases from V and 8 bases from J, with 19 bases in between. Per the germline V gene, CDR1 is SQVTM and CDR2 is ANQGSEA. This CDR3 is 14 amino acids long. Here the CDR3 DNA reads TGCAGCGTTGACGGGGACGTCGACAGACGGGGCTACACCTTC. Amino acid sequence: CSVDGDVDRRGYTF.

This clone came up once. The chain recombines TRBV2 with TRBJ1-1; D ambiguous. CDR3 length: 12 amino acids. Germline V CDR1 and CDR2: SNHLY, FYNNEI. Trimming took off 6 bases at V and 2 bases at J, with 7 bases between the two ends. The CDR3 loop is CASRYSNTEAFF. CDR3 coding DNA: TGTGCCAGCAGGTACAGTAACACTGAAGCTTTCTTT.

This clone has a handful of counts. The J gene is TRBJ2-7, the V gene TRBV19; 9 bases line up with TRBD2. Germline V CDR1 and CDR2: LNHDA, SQIVND (reference sequence). Trimming at V came to 10 bases and at J to 4 bases, leaving 11 bases not matched to a gene. CDR3 length equals 14 residues. CDR3 sequence (DNA): TGTGCCACAAATAGCGGGGGCCATCCTTACGAGCAGTACTTC. It translates to CATNSGGHPYEQYF.

The chain combines TRBV19 with TRBJ2-3; D gene unclear. The CDR3 totals 13 residues. V shed 3 bases and J shed 4 bases, with 8 bases lying between them. CDR1 and CDR2 (germline): LNHDA, SQIVND (reference sequence). CDR3 sequence: CASSIQAADTQYF. CDR3 bases: TGTGCCAGTAGTATCCAGGCTGCAGATACGCAGTATTTT.

The chain uses TRBV30 and TRBJ2-1; 8 bases line up with TRBD2. The CDR3 sequence is 16 residues long. The germline gives CDR1 GTSNPN, CDR2 SVGIG (reference sequence). The junction had 11 bases not matched to a gene; V was cut back by 2 bases and J by 5 bases. The CDR3 region is CAWSRLGRRGDNEQFF. The CDR3 nucleotides read TGTGCCTGGAGTAGGTTGGGAAGGCGGGGGGACAATGAGCAGTTCTTC.

The rearrangement uses TRBV12-3 or TRBV12-4 and TRBJ2-7; tentatively, D is TRBD1 (6 bases). V lost 6 bases, J lost 2 bases, and 8 bases lay in between. There are 12 residues in the CDR3. The CDR3 is CASSRGAYEQYF. CDR3 in DNA: TGTGCCAGCAGCAGGGGCGCCTACGAGCAGTACTTC.

This chain links TRBV7-9 with TRBJ2-2; 7 positions agree with TRBD2. The CDR3 has 14 residues. J was trimmed by 5 bases and V by 5 bases; bases with no gene match: 5. Germline V lookup: CDR1 SEHNR, CDR2 FQNEAQ (reference sequence). The CDR3 DNA is TGTGCCAGCAGCCCCAGGCGGGGGACCGGGGAGCTGTTTTTT. Its protein product is CASSPRRGTGELFF.

The chain joins TRBV30 to TRBJ1-2, with TRBD1 as a possible D gene (5 bases). The germline gives CDR1 GTSNPN, CDR2 SVGIG (reference sequence). This CDR3 comprises 12 residues. Trimming removed 2 bases at V and 3 bases at J, with 7 bases between. The CDR3 bases are TGTGCCTGGAGTTGGGGGGACTATGGCTACACCTTC. Its protein is CAWSWGDYGYTF.

V usage is TRBV7-2 and J usage is TRBJ2-1; D is possibly TRBD2 (7 bases). V was shortened by 4 bases and J by 4 bases, with 17 bases between the two germline ends. The length of the CDR3 is 16 residues. Germline assignment: CDR1 SGHTA and CDR2 FQGNSA. The CDR3 sequence: CASSSRLGGPYNEQFF. The CDR3 DNA sequence: TGTGCCAGCAGCTCCCGCTTGGGGGGGCCATACAATGAGCAGTTCTTC. Filled out from reference TRBV7-2 and TRBJ2-1, the complete variable domain reads GAGVSQSPSNKVTEKGKDVELRCDPISGHTALYWYRQSLGQGLEFLIYFQGNSAPDKSGLPSDRFSAERTGGSVSTLTIQRTQQEDSAVYLCASSSRLGGPYNEQFFGPGTRLTVL.

The CDR3 loop is CASSLDKRTYEQYF. CDR3 in DNA: TGTGCCAGCAGCTTAGACAAGCGGACCTACGAGCAGTACTTC. The V gene is TRBV7-2, the J gene TRBJ2-7; D is possibly TRBD2 (5 bases). The V gene lost 1 base and the J gene lost 2 bases, with 9 bases spanning the gap. CDR1 is SGHTA, CDR2 FQGNSA, per germline. This CDR3 is built from 14 residues.

The J gene is TRBJ2-6, the V gene TRBV13, with unresolved D. The CDR3 runs 18 residues. V was trimmed by 1 base and J by 0 bases, leaving 13 bases between them. The germline gives CDR1 PRHDT, CDR2 FYEKMQ (reference sequence). CDR3 DNA sequence: TGTGCCAGCAGCTTAGTAGCAGTCCCCCCCTCTGGGGCCAACGTCCTGACTTTC. Its protein is CASSLVAVPPSGANVLTF.

CDR3 nucleotides: TGTGCCAGCAGCCAAGACAGGGTCCCAGGCTACACCTTC. It yields the protein CASSQDRVPGYTF. The genes are TRBV7-9 and TRBJ1-2; 7 nucleotides agree with TRBD1. CDR1 is SEHNR and CDR2 is FQNEAQ in the germline V gene (reference sequence). The J segment lost 8 bases and the V segment lost 5 bases, leaving 8 bases of the junction unmatched. This CDR3 is 13 amino acids long.